These T cell receptor beta chains were read from a single sample in a study of blood T cells in healthy people across ages. TCRdb re-derived calls from the 5' RACE reads in MiXCR, one entry per CDR3 protein. Of some 640,000 distinct CDR3 sequences in the sample, about 30% were seen once. Sequences were obtained from blood. The receptors stem from an elderly woman in good health. Each CDR3 is given with its conserved first and last residue. Fields, in order: J gene, clone size, V gene, D gene, CDR3 protein, CDR3 DNA. A D gene is named only where the DNA matches it firmly. Size is stated for part of the rows, as once, few or many counts, or as a class when the clone is expanded.

>TRBJ2-1|few|TRBV20-1|TRBD2
CSAPRRLGGGRNEQFF
TGCAGTGCGCCCAGGCGACTGGGCGGGGGGCGAAATGAGCAGTTCTTC
>TRBJ2-3|many|TRBV6-6|-
CASSRLRGFTDTQYF
TGTGCCAGCAGCCGTCTTCGCGGATTCACAGATACGCAGTATTTT
>TRBJ2-7|many|TRBV11-1|TRBD1
CASSRRQSRGQEQLREQYF
TGTGCCAGCAGCCGCAGGCAGTCCCGGGGACAGGAGCAGCTTCGAGAGCAGTACTTC
>TRBJ1-1|-|TRBV27|-
CASRLTGGGTEAFF
TGTGCCAGCAGGTTAACGGGGGGCGGCACTGAAGCTTTCTTT
>TRBJ1-1|many|TRBV6-2/TRBV6-3|-
CASSRQSNTEAFF
TGTGCCAGCAGTCGACAGTCGAACACTGAAGCTTTCTTT
>TRBJ2-4|-|TRBV5-1|-
CASSLSDLYGQYF
TGCGCCAGCAGCTTGTCGGATCTCTACGGGCAGTACTTC
>TRBJ2-6|-|TRBV10-3|-
CAISEGGGLSGANVLTF
TGTGCCATCAGTGAAGGAGGCGGACTCTCTGGGGCCAACGTCCTGACTTTC
>TRBJ2-3|few|TRBV28|TRBD1
CASSLEGQGNTDTQYF
TGTGCCAGCAGTTTAGAGGGACAGGGGAACACAGATACGCAGTATTTT
>TRBJ2-5|many|TRBV9|-
CASTLTAGSRETQYF
TGTGCCAGCACCTTGACGGCGGGGTCGAGGGAGACCCAGTACTTC
>TRBJ1-2|many|TRBV5-6|-
CASSSTRDDNYTF
TGTGCCAGCAGCTCGACGCGGGACGATAACTACACCTTC
>TRBJ2-1|many|TRBV7-6|-
CASAAGNEQFF
TGTGCCAGCGCAGCTGGTAATGAGCAGTTCTTC
>TRBJ2-3|few|TRBV2|-
CASSEVGPYF
TGTGCCAGCAGTGAAGTCGGGCCGTATTTT
>TRBJ2-1|once|TRBV12-3/TRBV12-4|-
CASSLTRGEQFF
TGTGCCAGCAGTTTGACTCGGGGTGAGCAGTTCTTC
>TRBJ2-5|many|TRBV10-3|TRBD1
CAISGQGEETQYF
TGTGCCATCAGTGGACAGGGGGAGGAGACCCAGTACTTC
>TRBJ2-7|once|TRBV28|-
CASSVWGGSYEQCF
TGCGCCAGCAGTGTTTGGGGCGGCTCCTACGAGCAGTGCTTC
>TRBJ2-5|-|TRBV5-6|-
CASSLEVQGETQYF
TGTGCCAGCAGCTTGGAGGTCCAGGGAGAGACCCAGTACTTC
>TRBJ2-7|many|TRBV5-1|-
CASSPYPGQVYEQYF
TGCGCCAGCAGCCCTTATCCGGGACAAGTCTACGAGCAGTACTTC
>TRBJ2-5|-|TRBV30|TRBD1
CAWSVGVTGGTQYF
TGTGCCTGGAGTGTAGGGGTGACAGGGGGGACCCAGTACTTC
>TRBJ2-3|-|TRBV7-2|TRBD2
CASSPGTRTSTDAQYF
TGTGCCAGCAGCCCCGGGACTAGAACTAGCACAGACGCGCAGTATTTT
>TRBJ2-6|-|TRBV29-1|-
CSGPSGANILTF
TGCAGCGGGCCGTCTGGGGCCAACATCCTGACTTTC
>TRBJ1-1|few|TRBV18|TRBD1
CASSLFDRDSEAFF
TGTGCCAGCTCTCTCTTCGACAGGGACAGTGAAGCTTTCTTT
>TRBJ2-2|few|TRBV20-1|-
CSARQGVTGELFF
TGCAGTGCTAGACAGGGAGTCACCGGGGAGCTGTTTTTT
>TRBJ2-2|few|TRBV7-7|-
CASSLGANTGELFF
TGTGCTAGCAGCCTTGGAGCGAACACCGGGGAGCTGTTTTTT
>TRBJ2-1|many|TRBV15|-
CATSRTRLREQFF
TGTGCCACCAGCAGGACTCGTTTAAGGGAGCAGTTCTTC
>TRBJ2-7|-|TRBV18|-
CASSPGRLYYEQYF
TGTGCCAGCTCACCAGGTAGATTATACTACGAGCAGTACTTC
>TRBJ1-2|many|TRBV3-1|-
CASSQPGRDYGYTF
TGTGCCAGCAGCCAACCGGGGCGGGACTATGGCTACACCTTC
>TRBJ2-1|-|TRBV6-6|TRBD2
CASSPPGLAGGPDEQFF
TGTGCCAGCAGTCCGCCTGGACTAGCGGGGGGGCCGGATGAGCAGTTCTTC
>TRBJ2-5|few|TRBV5-1|TRBD1
CASTQGANEQYF
TGCGCCAGCACACAGGGGGCCAATGAGCAGTACTTC
>TRBJ2-5|-|TRBV6-2/TRBV6-3|TRBD1
CASRRTGDFQETQYF
TGTGCCAGCAGGAGGACAGGCGACTTCCAAGAGACCCAGTACTTC
>TRBJ2-7|-|TRBV18|-
CASSPRGTVSYEQYF
TGTGCCAGCTCACCACGCGGGACGGTGTCCTACGAGCAGTACTTC